This T cell receptor beta chain was captured by sequencing in a study of blood T cell repertoires in COVID-19. Across the whole study: Sources were T cells, B-cell-depleted T cells, or PBMCs; the material itself was cDNA or gDNA.

Patients from Seattle were sampled longitudinally, starting during active infection. In the study's own analysis: Amplifying reference gene primers gave estimates of nucleated cell counts. The assay was immunoSEQ multiplex PCR, and TCRdb's table has in-frame clones only and misses some. That table furnishes V, J and clone size, whereas the DNA furnished D and trimming. The sample comprises about 500,000 clones, 85% to 90% of which are singletons, and roughly 7.3% rests with the top ten. Unmatched junction bases numbered 2, after V lost 4 bases and J lost 3 bases. Per the germline V gene, CDR1 is SGHRS and CDR2 is YFSETQ. This CDR3 comprises 13 residues.

This TCR was sampled from a woman aged 45-60 years with COVID-19, enrolled during active disease. The chain uses TRBV5-1 and TRBJ1-1; 8 bases line up with TRBD1. Sequencing was done on a sample of peripheral blood. The CDR3 coding sequence is TGCGCCAGCAGCCAGACAGGGGACACTGAAGCTTTCTTT. Translation gives CASSQTGDTEAFF.